These 16 T cell receptor beta chains originate from one sample sequenced in a study of blood T cell repertoires in COVID-19. Profiled with immunoSEQ multiplex PCR; TCRdb holds only in-frame clones, not every one. The sample lists 200,000 to 250,000 clones, about 90% occurring once. Sequenced sample: PBMCs or T cells enriched from blood (not recorded which). Every receptor here comes from a man aged 30 to 39 who had recovered from COVID-19.

The chain links TRBV7-2 to TRBJ1-1; a possible D gene is TRBD1 (6 bases). There are 13 residues in the CDR3. Germline V CDR1 and CDR2: SGHTA, FQGNSA. V lost 5 bases, J lost 4 bases, and 11 bases lay in between. In DNA form, the CDR3 reads TGTGCCAGCAGCGCGCAGGGGACCACTGAAGCTTTCTTT. Translating it yields CASSAQGTTEAFF.

The rearrangement joins TRBV18 to TRBJ1-1, with 7 bases identical to TRBD1. J gave up 6 bases and V 4 bases, and 5 bases lay outside the gene matches. The CDR3 runs to 13 residues. Germline V CDR1 and CDR2: KGHSH, LQKENI. CDR3 loop: CASSQTGTSEAFF. CDR3 DNA sequence: TGTGCCAGCTCACAGACAGGGACTTCTGAAGCTTTCTTT.

This chain connects TRBV30 to TRBJ1-3; D may be TRBD1 (6 bases). From germline, CDR1 is GTSNPN and CDR2 SVGIG (reference sequence). V was clipped by 4 bases and J by 4 bases, with 17 bases between them. This CDR3 region has 15 residues. The CDR3 region is CAWTFKGGVGNTIYF. The CDR3 bases are TGTGCCTGGACCTTCAAGGGGGGGGTAGGAAACACCATATATTTT. Complete variable domain (other parts from reference TRBV30 and TRBJ1-3): SQTIHQWPATLVQPVGSPLSLECTVEGTSNPNLYWYRQAAGRGLQLLFYSVGIGQISSEVPQNLSASRPQDRQFILSSKKLLLSDSGFYLCAWTFKGGVGNTIYFGEGSWLTVV.

V usage is TRBV6-5 and J usage is TRBJ2-1; D uncertain. Trimming shortened V by 6 bases and J by 0 bases, and 6 bases separated the two germline ends. Germline V gene data show CDR1 as MNHEY and CDR2 as SVGAGI. There are 13 residues in the CDR3. The CDR3 sequence: CASRRSSYNEQFF. As DNA, the CDR3 is TGTGCCAGCAGACGGAGCTCCTACAATGAGCAGTTCTTC.

This clone has a handful of counts. The rearrangement joins TRBV6-4 to TRBJ1-6, with 7 bases that match TRBD1. The V gene's germline CDR1 is MRHNA and CDR2 SNTAGT. The CDR3 totals 14 residues. After removal of 3 bases from V and 9 bases from J, the junction contained 5 bases not matched to a gene. The CDR3: CASSDRQGSSPLHF. Here the CDR3 DNA reads TGTGCCAGCAGTGATCGACAGGGTAGTTCACCCCTCCACTTT.

The chain uses TRBV13 and TRBJ1-1; D unclear. From germline, CDR1 is PRHDT and CDR2 FYEKMQ (reference sequence). The ends were cut back, 0 bases at V and 7 bases at J, with 6 bases in the middle. The CDR3 extends over 12 amino acids. In nucleotides, the CDR3 is TGTGCCAGCAGCTTAGGGGCAGATGAAGCTTTCTTT. This encodes CASSLGADEAFF.

The rearrangement links TRBV6-5 to TRBJ1-4, with D possibly TRBD1 on 6 matching bases. The CDR3 runs 15 residues. V was clipped by 5 bases and J by 2 bases, with 12 bases between them. CDR1 is MNHEY and CDR2 is SVGAGI in the germline V gene. CDR3 DNA: TGTGCCAGCAGTCGGGGGGGGCACACTAATGAAAAACTGTTTTTT. Translating gives CASSRGGHTNEKLFF.

The chain combines TRBV2 with TRBJ2-2; D uncertain. This CDR3 contains 14 residues. The germline V gene encodes CDR1 SNHLY and CDR2 FYNNEI. V shed 1 base and J shed 3 bases, with 6 bases lying between them. In DNA, the CDR3 is TGTGCCAGCAGTGAAGAGAGAGACACCGGGGAGCTGTTTTTT. Its protein product is CASSEERDTGELFF.

In its sample, this clone was seen a few times. The rearrangement links TRBV3-1 (or the pseudogene TRBV3-2) to TRBJ1-6; tentatively, D is TRBD1 (6 bases). The CDR3 totals 16 residues. Trimming removed 5 bases at V and 7 bases at J, with 18 bases between. Germline CDR1 LGHDT, CDR2 YNNKEL (reference sequence). CDR3 region: CASSNNRDNGNSPLHF. CDR3 nucleotides: TGTGCCAGCAGCAACAACCGGGACAACGGGAATTCACCCCTCCACTTT.

The J gene is TRBJ2-2, the V gene TRBV7-2; the match to TRBD1 covers 11 bases. The germline V gene encodes CDR1 SGHTA and CDR2 FQGNSA. After removal of 4 bases from V and 5 bases from J, the junction contained 12 bases not matched to a gene. The CDR3 contains 18 residues. The CDR3 coding sequence is TGTGCCAGCAGCTCCTCCCCCGGACAGGGGGCGTGGACCGGGGAGCTGTTTTTT. It encodes CASSSSPGQGAWTGELFF.

The chain couples TRBV5-4 to TRBJ2-1; 8 bases match TRBD2. CDR3 length: 17 residues. The V gene's germline CDR1 is SGHNT and CDR2 YYREEE (reference sequence). V gave up 0 bases and J gave up 2 bases; unmatched junction bases: 7. CDR3 DNA sequence: TGTGCCAGCAGCTTGGGCCAACGGGGGGGCGCCTACAATGAGCAGTTCTTC. As protein: CASSLGQRGGAYNEQFF.

The genes are TRBV7-2 and TRBJ2-7; tentative D call: TRBD2 (5 bases). The CDR3 is 13 amino acids. Looked up from germline, CDR1 is SGHTA and CDR2 is FQGNSA. Trimming cost V 3 bases and J 4 bases, with 10 bases left between them. The CDR3 protein is CASSFRSGYEQYF. In DNA, the CDR3 is TGTGCCAGCAGCTTCCGGAGCGGATACGAGCAGTACTTC.

The gene calls are TRBV27 and TRBJ2-2; D unclear. V was shortened by 3 bases and J by 4 bases, with 9 bases between the two germline ends. This CDR3 contains 14 residues. The germline gives CDR1 MNHEY, CDR2 SMNVEV (reference sequence). CDR3 sequence reads: CASSFGFFTGELFF. The DNA for the CDR3 is TGTGCCAGCAGTTTCGGGTTTTTCACCGGGGAGCTGTTTTTT.

This chain joins TRBV7-8 and TRBJ2-1, with 8 bases that match TRBD2. The germline gives CDR1 SGHVS, CDR2 FQNEAQ. V lost 1 base, J lost 3 bases, and 5 bases stayed unmatched. CDR3 length equals 16 residues. The CDR3 spells CASSLVSLAGYNEQFF. The CDR3, as DNA: TGTGCCAGCAGCTTAGTTAGCCTAGCGGGCTACAATGAGCAGTTCTTC.

V usage is TRBV18 and J usage is TRBJ2-2, with a possible D match to TRBD1 (6 bases). The CDR3 runs 15 residues. CDR1 is KGHSH, CDR2 LQKENI, per germline. With 3 bases removed from V and 1 base from J, the gap between germline ends came to 9 bases. The CDR3 region has the DNA TGTGCCAGCTCACCTGGGGACAAGAACACCGGGGAGCTGTTTTTT. Translated: CASSPGDKNTGELFF.

The V gene is TRBV4-1, the J gene TRBJ2-5; D is ambiguous. The CDR3 spans 13 residues. CDR1 and CDR2 from the germline V gene are MGHRA and YSYEKL. Trimming stripped 5 bases from V and 1 base from J, with 8 bases between. CDR3 in DNA: TGCGCCAGCAGCATTGGCTTCCAAGAGACCCAGTACTTC. This gives the protein CASSIGFQETQYF.